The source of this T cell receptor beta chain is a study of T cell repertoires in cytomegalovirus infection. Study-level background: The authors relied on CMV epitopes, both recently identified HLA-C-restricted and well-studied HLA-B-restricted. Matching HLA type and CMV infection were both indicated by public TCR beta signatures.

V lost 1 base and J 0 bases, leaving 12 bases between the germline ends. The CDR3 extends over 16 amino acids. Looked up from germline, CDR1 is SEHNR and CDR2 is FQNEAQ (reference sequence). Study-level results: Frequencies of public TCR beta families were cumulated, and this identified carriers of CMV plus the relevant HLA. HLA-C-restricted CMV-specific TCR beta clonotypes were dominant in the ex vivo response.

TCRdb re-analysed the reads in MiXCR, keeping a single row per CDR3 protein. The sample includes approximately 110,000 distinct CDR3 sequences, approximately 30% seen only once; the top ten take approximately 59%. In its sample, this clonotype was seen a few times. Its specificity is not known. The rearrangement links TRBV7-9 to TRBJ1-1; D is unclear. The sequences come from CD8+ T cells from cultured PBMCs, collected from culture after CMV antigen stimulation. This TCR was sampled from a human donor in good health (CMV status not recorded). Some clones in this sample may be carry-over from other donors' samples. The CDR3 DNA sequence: TGTGCCAGCAGCTTAGAGAGGATCGACATGAACACTGAAGCTTTCTTT. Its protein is CASSLERIDMNTEAFF.